The 10 T cell receptor beta chains listed next were all sequenced from one sample in a study of control samples from healthy donors and cancer patients (TCRdb year 2020). The library was generated by the immunoSEQ multiplex PCR assay. TCRdb re-hosts the immuneACCESS table, in-frame sequences only. Its copies lack some clones; in the studies checked, an unresolved V gene accounts for under half of them, and the cause for the rest is not known. This sample comprises 95,000 to 150,000 clones, about nine tenths of them detected only once. The ten largest clones capture 8% to 9% of the sample. The source material was blood. These receptors came from a man aged 40-50 years in good health.

This chain joins TRBV6-5 and TRBJ2-7, with a possible D match to TRBD1 (5 bases). Germline loops: CDR1 MNHEY, CDR2 SVGAGI. This CDR3 is 16 amino acids long. V dropped 0 bases and J dropped 2 bases, with 14 bases sitting between them. CDR3 DNA: TGTGCCAGCAGTTACTCACGGACAATCCCCACCTACGAGCAGTACTTC. Protein sequence: CASSYSRTIPTYEQYF.

The rearrangement uses TRBV4-3 and TRBJ1-2; no clear D gene. V was pared by 1 base and J by 5 bases, with 14 bases between. Germline V lookup: CDR1 LGHNA, CDR2 YSLEER. The CDR3 is 15 amino acids. DNA of the CDR3: TGCGCCAGCAGCCAAGTTTTCAGGAGTTTTTATGGCTACACCTTC. Translated, it gives CASSQVFRSFYGYTF.

V is TRBV18 and J is TRBJ1-5, with D tentatively TRBD1 (6 bases). Per germline, CDR1 KGHSH and CDR2 LQKENI. The V gene lost 6 bases and the J gene lost 4 bases, with 19 bases spanning the gap. This CDR3 has 16 amino acids. CDR3 loop: CASSPADRLPNQPQHF. The CDR3 DNA reads as TGTGCCAGCTCTCCTGCTGACAGGCTCCCTAATCAGCCCCAGCATTTT.

In this sample, this clone turned up once. This chain links TRBV7-9 with TRBJ2-1; a possible D gene is TRBD1 (6 bases). Germline assignment: CDR1 SEHNR and CDR2 FQNEAQ (reference sequence). The CDR3 is 16 amino acids. The V gene lost 3 bases and the J gene lost 4 bases, with 16 bases spanning the gap. As DNA, the CDR3 is TGTGCCAGCAGCTTCTCCGAGGGACACCTATACAATGAGCAGTTCTTC. Its protein is CASSFSEGHLYNEQFF.

This clone was found once. The rearrangement links TRBV29-1 to TRBJ1-2; TRBD1 is a possible D gene (6 bases). The germline V gene has CDR1 SQVTM and CDR2 ANQGSEA. V lost 6 bases and J lost 5, with 13 bases in between. The CDR3 extends over 12 amino acids. This chain's CDR3 is CSVKGDYYGYTF. CDR3 sequence (DNA): TGCAGCGTCAAGGGGGATTATTATGGCTACACCTTC.

The genes are TRBV16 and TRBJ2-1, with 9 bases that match TRBD1. V shed 2 bases and J 5 bases; nucleotides not matched to a gene: 4. Germline CDR1 and CDR2: KGHSY and FQNENV. The CDR3 contains 15 residues. DNA of the CDR3: TGTGCCAGCAGCCAAACAGGGGGCAGGGACAATGAGCAGTTCTTC. Translating gives CASSQTGGRDNEQFF.

The chain links TRBV6-1 to TRBJ2-3; TRBD2 aligns across 8 bases. Per germline, CDR1 MNHNS and CDR2 SASEGT. J lost 4 bases, V lost 2 bases, and 11 bases had no gene match. The CDR3 sequence is 17 residues long. The chain's CDR3 is CASSEYGGGFVADTQYF. CDR3 in DNA: TGTGCCAGCAGTGAATATGGCGGGGGGTTCGTCGCAGATACGCAGTATTTT.

The rearrangement joins TRBV21-1 to TRBJ1-1; the table's TRBD1 call for D was not verified on the DNA. TRBV21-1 is a listed pseudogene. This CDR3 is 14 amino acids long. The CDR3 spells CASPRDGVSTEAFF. CDR3 DNA sequence: TGTGCCAGCCCCAGGGATGGGGTAAGTACTGAAGCTTTCTTT.

The chain joins TRBV7-2 to TRBJ1-2; TRBD1 matches at 8 bases. From germline, CDR1 is SGHTA and CDR2 FQGNSA. The CDR3 is 15 amino acids. Trimming took 2 bases from V and 5 from J; bases not matched to a gene: 7. DNA of the CDR3: TGTGCCAGCAGCTTACTAGGACAGGGAGGGTATGGCTACACCTTC. Translated, it gives CASSLLGQGGYGYTF.

The CDR3 DNA reads as TGTGCCAGCAGTGAAACGGGACAGCCCTATGGCTACACCTTC. Protein product: CASSETGQPYGYTF. V gene TRBV6-1 combines with J gene TRBJ1-2, with TRBD1 matching 7 bases. CDR1 MNHNS and CDR2 SASEGT come from the germline V gene. The CDR3 sequence is 14 residues long. J gave up 4 bases and V 2 bases, and 4 bases lay outside the gene matches.